Sequencing of this T cell receptor (beta chain) was carried out in a study of monozygotic twins with inflammatory bowel disease. Study-wide points: Compared with healthy twins, IBD patients shared fewer clonotypes with others, especially with disease activity.

TCRdb reanalyzed the 5' RACE reads, giving one entry per CDR3 protein sequence and no DNA. The sample totals approximately 400,000 distinct CDR3 sequences; its top ten clones hold about 2.2%. Concerning this clonotype: The antigen remains unidentified.

The germline V gene has CDR1 DFQATT and CDR2 SNEGSKA (reference sequence). CDR3 length: 15 residues. The clonotype was recovered from a human donor with ulcerative colitis or Crohn's disease, or a healthy co-twin of an affected twin (not recorded which). J is TRBJ2-7 and V is TRBV20-1; the D call of TRBD1 rests on TCRdb alone, since no DNA is present to check it. Sequenced material: blood. This CDR3 reads CSAIPDSGRTYEQYF.